Listed below are T cell receptor beta chains from one sample, sequenced in a study of cytomegalovirus exposure and HLA in healthy donors. Clones were read by immunoSEQ multiplex PCR, and TCRdb kept only the in-frame ones, dropping some. The table has 130,000 or so clones, about 70% seen once; the top ten hold approximately 7.2%. The sample comprised PBMCs. All receptors come from a male donor in good health and CMV-seronegative. Both conserved end residues are part of each CDR3. Fields, in order: V gene, clone size, D gene, J gene, CDR3 protein, CDR3 DNA. D genes are given only for firm matches. Expanded clones get a size class; other rows say once, few or many, or leave the size out.

TRBV7-3	NA	NA	TRBJ2-6	CASSSTPYRRPSGANVLTF	TGTGCCAGCAGCTCCACCCCTTACAGACGGCCCTCTGGGGCCAACGTCCTGACTTTC
TRBV18	NA	NA	TRBJ1-3	CASSPSGVLSGNTIYF	TGTGCCAGCTCACCATCCGGGGTATTATCTGGAAACACCATATATTTT
TRBV7-2	NA	TRBD2	TRBJ2-7	CASSLRPAGGPGEQYF	TGTGCCAGCAGCTTACGGCCAGCGGGAGGGCCAGGCGAGCAGTACTTC
TRBV30	NA	NA	TRBJ2-7	CAWGLVDYEQYF	TGTGCCTGGGGACTGGTAGATTACGAGCAGTACTTC
TRBV5-4	NA	NA	TRBJ2-3	CASSSNTGLNTDTQYF	TGTGCCAGCAGCTCTAACACAGGGCTGAACACAGATACGCAGTATTTT
TRBV5-6	NA	TRBD2	TRBJ2-3	CASSLARGLGPDTQYF	TGTGCCAGCAGCTTGGCCCGGGGACTAGGGCCAGATACGCAGTATTTT
TRBV28	NA	TRBD1	TRBJ2-2	CASSLNGRGRNTGELFF	TGTGCCAGCAGTTTAAACGGCAGGGGGCGGAACACCGGGGAGCTGTTTTTT
TRBV7-8	NA	TRBD2	TRBJ2-1	CASSFGTSGYNEQFF	TGTGCCAGCAGCTTTGGGACTAGTGGCTACAATGAGCAGTTCTTC
TRBV6-4	NA	NA	TRBJ1-3	CASSESRGDTIYF	TGTGCCAGCAGTGAAAGTCGAGGCGACACCATATATTTT
TRBV29-1	once	NA	TRBJ1-1	CSVDGRGRDTEAFF	TGCAGCGTTGATGGAAGAGGGAGGGACACTGAAGCTTTCTTT
TRBV11-2	NA	NA	TRBJ1-1	CASSLGFGGKNTEAFF	TGTGCCAGCAGCTTGGGCTTTGGAGGGAAGAACACTGAAGCTTTCTTT
TRBV6-5	NA	NA	TRBJ2-5	CASSYSTGLETQYF	TGTGCCAGCAGTTACTCCACAGGGCTAGAGACCCAGTACTTC
TRBV5-4	NA	TRBD1	TRBJ1-3	CASSAGQGLSGNTIYF	TGTGCCAGCAGCGCTGGACAGGGACTCTCTGGAAACACCATATATTTT
TRBV9	few	TRBD1	TRBJ2-6	CASSQRQGFGANVLTF	TGTGCCAGCAGCCAACGACAGGGGTTTGGGGCCAACGTCCTGACTTTC
TRBV15	NA	NA	TRBJ2-1	CATSSYNRPDNEQFF	TGTGCCACCAGCAGTTATAACAGGCCAGACAATGAGCAGTTCTTC
TRBV21-1	once	NA	TRBJ2-1	CASSKSTCTGGTSYNEQFF	TGTGCCAGCAGCAAAAGCACGTGTACGGGGGGGACCTCCTACAATGAGCAGTTCTTC
TRBV6-5	NA	NA	TRBJ2-7	CASKAGVEQYF	TGTGCCAGCAAGGCAGGGGTCGAGCAGTACTTC
TRBV7-3	NA	TRBD2	TRBJ2-3	CASSSSAGEGNTDTQYF	TGTGCCAGCAGCTCCTCAGCGGGAGAGGGGAACACAGATACGCAGTATTTT
TRBV11-3	NA	NA	TRBJ2-3	CASSSGAGPSDTQYF	TGTGCCAGCAGCTCCGGTGCGGGGCCATCAGATACGCAGTATTTT
TRBV11-1	NA	NA	TRBJ1-1	CASSRGGAKDTEAFF	TGTGCCAGCAGTCGTGGGGGGGCGAAGGACACTGAAGCTTTCTTT
TRBV30	few	NA	TRBJ2-4	CAWSAAGTSIQYF	TGTGCCTGGAGTGCCGCCGGGACTTCCATTCAGTACTTC
TRBV9	NA	TRBD1	TRBJ1-6	CASSPGQSNSPLHF	TGTGCCAGCAGCCCGGGACAGAGTAATTCACCCCTCCACTTT
TRBV10-3	NA	TRBD1	TRBJ2-2	CAITEGQGFSGELFF	TGTGCCATCACCGAGGGACAGGGGTTTTCCGGGGAGCTGTTTTTT
TRBV7-6	NA	TRBD1	TRBJ2-2	CASSARDSTGELFF	TGTGCCAGCAGCGCCCGGGACAGCACCGGGGAGCTGTTTTTT
TRBV6-4	NA	NA	TRBJ2-7	CASIRRGIYEQYF	TGTGCCAGCATTAGACGGGGTATCTACGAGCAGTACTTC